The 5 T cell receptor beta chains given below trace back to one sample, sequenced in a study of CD8 T cells in Susac syndrome. cDNA came from around 0.5 to 1 ug RNA primed by random hexamers. TCRdb recomputed calls from the immunoSEQ multiplex PCR reads with MiXCR, one row per CDR3 protein. Of about 140,000 distinct CDR3 sequences listed, 85% to 95% were seen once; the top ten hold over 0.1%. Sequencing was carried out using CD4+ T cells from PBMCs. These receptors came from a human donor with multiple sclerosis.

The chain combines TRBV20-1 with TRBJ2-6; perhaps D is TRBD1 or TRBD2 (5 bases each). Germline assignment: CDR1 DFQATT and CDR2 SNEGSKA (reference sequence). This CDR3 is built from 17 residues. V lost 4 bases and J lost 0, with 16 bases in between. CDR3 loop: CSANEGSLSSGANVLTF. CDR3 nucleotide sequence: TGCAGTGCTAACGAGGGGTCCCTCAGCTCTGGGGCCAACGTCCTGACTTTC.

This chain links TRBV6-5 with TRBJ1-2; 10 nucleotides line up with TRBD1. CDR1 is MNHEY and CDR2 is SVGAGI in the germline V gene. The trim removed 6 bases at V and 0 bases at J, leaving 1 base unmatched. CDR3 size: 14 residues. For the CDR3, the DNA is TGTGCCAGCAGAGGGACAGGGGCTAACTATGGCTACACCTTC. Translated, it gives CASRGTGANYGYTF.

This clonotype was seen once. The rearrangement joins TRBV4-1 to TRBJ2-7, with D possibly being TRBD2 (6 bases). This CDR3 contains 15 residues. Trimming pared 4 bases from V and 0 bases from J, leaving 13 bases between. In germline, CDR1 is MGHRA, CDR2 YSYEKL. DNA for the CDR3: TGCGCCAGCAGCCCCCGGGACTGGAGCTCCTACGAGCAGTACTTC. Protein product: CASSPRDWSSYEQYF.

The rearrangement links TRBV23-1 to TRBJ2-3; the D gene could be TRBD1 or TRBD2 (7 bases each). TRBV23-1 falls under the ORF class, with uncertain function. The ends were cut back, 4 bases at V and 5 bases at J, with 16 bases in the middle. The CDR3 sequence is 15 residues long. CDR3 loop: CASSPPPGGVDTQYF. CDR3 bases: TGCGCCAGCAGTCCCCCTCCAGGGGGGGTAGATACGCAGTATTTT.

This clonotype turned up a few times. CDR3 in DNA: TGTGCCAGCAGCCCAACCGGGACTACAATTGAGCAGTTCTTC. It encodes CASSPTGTTIEQFF. The rearrangement links TRBV7-9 to TRBJ2-1, with 7 bases identical to TRBD2. This CDR3 has 14 amino acids. CDR1 and CDR2 (germline): SEHNR, FQNEAQ (reference sequence). The V and J ends lost 5 bases and 9 bases, in that order; junction bases with no gene match: 10.